The 14 T cell receptor beta chains given below trace back to one sample, sequenced in a study of blood T cell repertoires in COVID-19. Sequencing used immunoSEQ multiplex PCR; TCRdb keeps in-frame clones, though not all of them. The repertoire includes about 190,000 clones, roughly 89% of them detected once, and 3% to 3.5% sits in the top ten. Sequenced sample: PBMCs or T cells enriched from blood (not recorded which). These receptors were taken from a young woman who had been exposed to COVID-19.

The rearrangement links TRBV30 to TRBJ1-2; D is perhaps TRBD1 (5 bases). The CDR3 contains 13 residues. V gave up 3 bases and J gave up 4 bases, with 12 bases separating them. Germline-derived CDR1 and CDR2 are GTSNPN and SVGIG (reference sequence). For the CDR3, the DNA is TGTGCCTGGAGCGAGGGGAGGAGCTATGGCTACACCTTC. Amino acid sequence: CAWSEGRSYGYTF.

The chain recombines TRBV2 with TRBJ2-1; TRBD1 matches 7 bases. J gave up 4 bases and V 6 bases, and 6 bases lay outside the gene matches. Germline V gene data show CDR1 as SNHLY and CDR2 as FYNNEI. This CDR3 has 14 amino acids. CDR3 coding DNA: TGTGCCAGCAGCGGGACAGAGAGATACAATGAGCAGTTCTTC. Translated, it gives CASSGTERYNEQFF.

The chain employs TRBV27 and TRBJ1-1; 7 positions match TRBD1. The CDR3 has 14 amino acids. The J segment lost 1 base and the V segment lost 7 bases, leaving 6 bases of the junction unmatched. The germline gives CDR1 MNHEY, CDR2 SMNVEV (reference sequence). For the CDR3, the DNA is TGTGCCAGCAATCCGTCAGGGGGGAACACTGAAGCTTTCTTT. This gives the protein CASNPSGGNTEAFF.

This clone was counted a single time. The V and J genes are TRBV6-4 and TRBJ1-2; 7 nucleotides align to TRBD1. In germline, CDR1 is MRHNA, CDR2 SNTAGT. The V segment lost 0 bases and the J segment 2 bases; nucleotides outside the gene matches: 3. This CDR3 contains 15 residues. CDR3 nucleotides: TGTGCCAGCAGTGACTCGCCAGGGGGGAACTATGGCTACACCTTC. Its protein is CASSDSPGGNYGYTF.

CDR3 nucleotide sequence: TGTGCCAGCAGCTTAGTTGGGGGGGCCAAAAACATTCAGTACTTC. It is translated as CASSLVGGAKNIQYF. The chain uses TRBV7-9 and TRBJ2-4, with a tentative D call TRBD2 (6 bases). The CDR3 consists of 15 residues. V was pared by 1 base and J by 1 base, with 8 bases between. Germline CDR1 and CDR2: SEHNR and FQNEAQ (reference sequence).

The chain recombines TRBV5-1 with TRBJ1-3; TRBD1 agrees at 8 bases. CDR1 is SGHRS, CDR2 YFSETQ, per germline. The J segment lost 4 bases and the V segment lost 0 bases, leaving 6 bases of the junction unmatched. The CDR3 has 16 residues. The CDR3 reads CASSLEGQGGGNTIYF. The CDR3 coding sequence is TGCGCCAGCAGCTTGGAAGGACAGGGAGGGGGAAACACCATATATTTT.

The J gene is TRBJ1-5, the V gene TRBV7-9; 7 bases map to TRBD1. V was pared by 0 bases and J by 2 bases, with 1 base of the junction left unmatched. In germline, CDR1 is SEHNR, CDR2 FQNEAQ (reference sequence). There are 15 residues in the CDR3. CDR3 region: CASSLAGGGNQPQHF. The CDR3 DNA sequence: TGTGCCAGCAGCTTAGCAGGGGGCGGCAATCAGCCCCAGCATTTT.

The chain employs TRBV5-6 and TRBJ2-1; D possibly corresponds to TRBD1 (5 bases). The ends were cut back, 0 bases at V and 3 bases at J, with 10 bases in the middle. The CDR3 extends over 15 amino acids. The germline gives CDR1 SGHDT, CDR2 YYEEEE. The CDR3 nucleotides are TGTGCCAGCAGCTTGGAACAGGTCGTCTACAATGAGCAGTTCTTC. Its translation is CASSLEQVVYNEQFF.

This chain connects TRBV19 to TRBJ1-1; 7 positions agree with TRBD1. The CDR3 covers 16 residues. Losses at the gene ends were 3 bases for V and 0 bases for J; bases not matched to a gene: 7. Germline-derived CDR1 and CDR2 are LNHDA and SQIVND (reference sequence). For the CDR3, the DNA is TGTGCCAGTAGTATCAGTAGGGACAGCCTGAACACTGAAGCTTTCTTT. Translation: CASSISRDSLNTEAFF.

This chain links TRBV9 with TRBJ1-5, with D possibly TRBD1 on 5 matching bases. This CDR3 is 14 amino acids long. The V end lost 7 bases, the J end lost 2 bases, and 13 bases lay between the germline ends. Germline V gene lookup returns CDR1 SGDLS and CDR2 YYNGEE. DNA of the CDR3: TGTGCCAGCTCCCCAGGGTTCGGCAATCAGCCCCAGCATTTT. Encoded protein: CASSPGFGNQPQHF. Full variable domain (missing parts from reference TRBV9 and TRBJ1-5): DSGVTQTPKHLITATGQRVTLRCSPRSGDLSVYWYQQSLDQGLQFLIQYYNGEERAKGNILERFSAQQFPDLHSELNLSSLELGDSALYFCASSPGFGNQPQHFGDGTRLSIL.

This clone has a single count. The V and J genes are TRBV27 and TRBJ2-7, with TRBD2 matching over 9 bases. Trimming at V came to 9 bases and at J to 5 bases, leaving 20 bases not matched to a gene. Germline V gene sequence: CDR1 MNHEY, CDR2 SMNVEV (reference sequence). The CDR3 has 17 residues. CDR3 sequence (DNA): TGTGCCAGTTCCCGGGGCCCGGACAGGCGGGGGGGCCACGAGCAGTACTTC. Encoded protein: CASSRGPDRRGGHEQYF.

The chain joins TRBV7-2 to TRBJ2-3, with D possibly being TRBD2 (5 bases). CDR3 length: 15 amino acids. Germline V gives CDR1 SGHTA, CDR2 FQGNSA. Trimming shortened V by 2 bases and J by 8 bases, and 17 bases separated the two germline ends. The CDR3 here is CASSLRGREESTQYF. CDR3 nucleotide sequence: TGTGCCAGCAGCTTACGAGGGCGCGAAGAGAGTACGCAGTATTTT.

This clone is a singleton in its sample. The rearrangement uses TRBV27 and TRBJ1-4, with 12 bases lining up with TRBD1. This CDR3 spans 16 amino acids. Losses at the gene ends were 2 bases for V and 7 bases for J; bases not matched to a gene: 5. The germline V gene encodes CDR1 MNHEY and CDR2 SMNVEV (reference sequence). The CDR3 sequence is CASSLGDRGLREKLFF. DNA for the CDR3: TGTGCCAGCAGTTTAGGGGACAGGGGGCTACGTGAAAAACTGTTTTTT.

The chain carries TRBV7-6 and TRBJ1-4; 10 nucleotides match TRBD1. Germline V gene data show CDR1 as SGHVS and CDR2 as FNYEAQ. This CDR3 is 15 amino acids long. The J segment lost 5 bases and the V segment lost 5 bases, leaving 5 bases of the junction unmatched. CDR3 region: CASSLGQGKNEKLFF. In DNA, the CDR3 is TGTGCCAGCAGCCTGGGACAGGGGAAGAATGAAAAACTGTTTTTT.